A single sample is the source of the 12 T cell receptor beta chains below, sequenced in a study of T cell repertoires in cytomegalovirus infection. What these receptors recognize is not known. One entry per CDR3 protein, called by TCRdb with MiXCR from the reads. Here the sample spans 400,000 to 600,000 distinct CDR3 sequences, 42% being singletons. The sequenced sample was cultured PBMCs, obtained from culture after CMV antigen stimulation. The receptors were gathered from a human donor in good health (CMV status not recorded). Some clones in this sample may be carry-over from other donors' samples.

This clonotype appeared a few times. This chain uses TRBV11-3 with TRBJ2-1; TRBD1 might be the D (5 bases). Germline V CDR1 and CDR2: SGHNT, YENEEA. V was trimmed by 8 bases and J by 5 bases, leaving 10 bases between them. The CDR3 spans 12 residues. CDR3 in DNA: TGTGCCAGCGGAAAGGGGAACAATGAGCAGTTCTTC. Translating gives CASGKGNNEQFF.

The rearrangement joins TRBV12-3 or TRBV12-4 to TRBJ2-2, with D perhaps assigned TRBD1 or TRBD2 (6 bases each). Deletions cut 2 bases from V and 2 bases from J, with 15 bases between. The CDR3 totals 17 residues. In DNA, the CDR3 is TGTGCCAGCAGTTTAACTTTAGGGGGGACTAACACCGGGGAGCTGTTTTTT. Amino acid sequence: CASSLTLGGTNTGELFF.

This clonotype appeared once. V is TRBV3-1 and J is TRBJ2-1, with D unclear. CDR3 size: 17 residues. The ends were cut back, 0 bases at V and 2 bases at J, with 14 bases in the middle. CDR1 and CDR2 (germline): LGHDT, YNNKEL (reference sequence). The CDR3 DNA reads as TGTGCCAGCAGCCAAGAGCTCGAGTCCTCGGCCTACAATGAGCAGTTCTTC. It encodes CASSQELESSAYNEQFF.

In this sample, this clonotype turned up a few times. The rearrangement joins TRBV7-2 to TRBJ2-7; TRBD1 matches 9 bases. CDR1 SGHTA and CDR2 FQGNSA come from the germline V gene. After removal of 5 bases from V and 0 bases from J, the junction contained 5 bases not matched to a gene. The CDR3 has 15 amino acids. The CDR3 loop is CASSLRDRASYEQYF. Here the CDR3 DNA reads TGTGCCAGCAGCCTCCGGGACAGGGCCTCCTACGAGCAGTACTTC.

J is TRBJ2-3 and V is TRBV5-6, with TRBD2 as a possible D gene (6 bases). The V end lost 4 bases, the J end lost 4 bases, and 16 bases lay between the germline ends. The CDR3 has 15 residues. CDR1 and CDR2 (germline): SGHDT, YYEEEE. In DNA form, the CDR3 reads TGTGCCAGCAGCGGGGGAGGTGCGAGGCCAGATACGCAGTATTTT. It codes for CASSGGGARPDTQYF.

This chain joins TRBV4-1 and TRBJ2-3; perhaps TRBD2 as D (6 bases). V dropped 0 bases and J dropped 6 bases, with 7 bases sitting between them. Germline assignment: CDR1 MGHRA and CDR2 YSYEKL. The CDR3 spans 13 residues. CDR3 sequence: CASSQDRGDTQYF. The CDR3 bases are TGCGCCAGCAGCCAAGATCGGGGGGATACGCAGTATTTT.

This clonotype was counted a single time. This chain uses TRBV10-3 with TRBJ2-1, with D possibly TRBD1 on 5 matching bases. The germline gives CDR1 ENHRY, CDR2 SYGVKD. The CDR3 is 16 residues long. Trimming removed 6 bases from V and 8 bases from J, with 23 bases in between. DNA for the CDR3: TGTGCCATCAGGGACGACAGACCCGCCCCTTGGGATGAGCAGTTCTTC. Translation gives CAIRDDRPAPWDEQFF.

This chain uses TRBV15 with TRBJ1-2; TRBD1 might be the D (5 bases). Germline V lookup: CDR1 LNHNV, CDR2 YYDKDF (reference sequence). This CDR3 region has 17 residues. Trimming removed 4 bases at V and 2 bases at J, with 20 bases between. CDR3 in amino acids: CATSTTHRGRSNYGYTF. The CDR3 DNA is TGTGCCACCAGCACCACCCACCGGGGGAGGTCAAACTATGGCTACACCTTC.

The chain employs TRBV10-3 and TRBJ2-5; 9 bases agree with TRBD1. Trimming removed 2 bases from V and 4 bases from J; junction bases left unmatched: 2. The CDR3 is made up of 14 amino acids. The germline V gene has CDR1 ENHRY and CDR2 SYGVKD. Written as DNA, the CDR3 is TGTGCCATCAGTGAGGGGGGACAGGGAGAGACCCAGTACTTC. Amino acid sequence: CAISEGGQGETQYF.

The DNA for the CDR3 is TGTGCCAGCAGCTCCCGGACAGGGGGCTACAATGAGCAGTTCTTC. Amino acids: CASSSRTGGYNEQFF. This rearrangement joins TRBV11-3 to TRBJ2-1, with 10 positions matching TRBD1. Germline V gives CDR1 SGHNT, CDR2 YENEEA. The V segment lost 4 bases and the J segment 3 bases; nucleotides outside the gene matches: 3. The CDR3 has 15 residues.

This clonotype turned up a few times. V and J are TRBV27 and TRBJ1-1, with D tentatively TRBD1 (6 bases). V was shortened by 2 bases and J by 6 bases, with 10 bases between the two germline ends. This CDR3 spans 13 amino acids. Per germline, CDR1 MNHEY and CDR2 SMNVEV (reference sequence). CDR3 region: CASSLRGAPEAFF. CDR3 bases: TGTGCCAGCAGTTTACGGGGGGCCCCTGAAGCTTTCTTT.

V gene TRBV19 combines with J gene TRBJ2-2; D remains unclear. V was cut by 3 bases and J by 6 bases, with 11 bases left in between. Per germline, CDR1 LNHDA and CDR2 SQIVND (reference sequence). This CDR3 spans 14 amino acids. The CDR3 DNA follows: TGTGCCAGTAGTATCGGGCGGTGGGCCGGGGAGCTGTTTTTT. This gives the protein CASSIGRWAGELFF.